The next 5 T cell receptor beta chains were all read from a single sample in a study of blood T cells in healthy people across ages. For the second PCR, which ran for about 7 to 12 cycles, a sample-barcoded 5' primer and a J-beta primer mix were used. TCRdb independently ran MiXCR on the 5' RACE reads; one entry per CDR3 protein. The data contain fewer than 800,000 distinct CDR3 sequences, 20% to 25% of them singletons. These data were likewise used in another study, on T cells of mothers and their children.

The sequencing input was blood. These receptors all stem from a boy under 18 in good health.

This chain joins TRBV20-1 and TRBJ1-2; tentatively, D is TRBD1 (5 bases). V was cut by 3 bases and J by 0 bases, with 17 bases left in between. CDR1 and CDR2 from the germline V gene are DFQATT and SNEGSKA (reference sequence). This CDR3 is built from 16 residues. In DNA form, the CDR3 reads TGCAGTGCTAGCGATGGGGGAGGGGTCCCTAACTATGGCTACACCTTC. The encoded protein is CSASDGGGVPNYGYTF.

The V gene is TRBV7-9, the J gene TRBJ2-5, with D possibly TRBD1 on 5 matching bases. The CDR3 runs to 15 residues. Per germline, CDR1 SEHNR and CDR2 FQNEAQ (reference sequence). Trimming took 5 bases from V and 1 from J, leaving 14 bases between them. The CDR3 coding sequence is TGTGCCAGCAGCCCGACAGACAGTCCCCAAGAGACCCAGTACTTC. This sequence encodes CASSPTDSPQETQYF. Combining the CDR3 with reference TRBV7-9 and TRBJ2-5 gives the whole variable domain DTGVSQNPRHKITKRGQNVTFRCDPISEHNRLYWYRQTLGQGPEFLTYFQNEAQLEKSRLLSDRFSAERPKGSFSTLEIQRTEQGDSAMYLCASSPTDSPQETQYFGPGTRLLVL.

This chain uses TRBV2 with TRBJ2-1; 10 bases are a match to TRBD2. The CDR3 spans 12 residues. V shed 5 bases, J shed 12 bases, and the junction held 4 bases outside the gene matches. Germline V gives CDR1 SNHLY, CDR2 FYNNEI. The CDR3 nucleotides are TGTGCCAGCAGTTCTAGCGGGGGAGTGCAGTTCTTC. Encoded protein: CASSSSGGVQFF.

With respect to this clonotype: The junction departs from the called germline gene at one end, perhaps through a read error. The rearrangement joins TRBV5-6 to TRBJ2-1, with 7 bases identical to TRBD1. The CDR3 spans 14 residues. Germline CDR1 and CDR2: SGHDT and YYEEEE. For the CDR3, the DNA is TGTGCCAGCAGCCAGGGCAACAGGGGCCTATTAAGAATCTTC. Residues: CASSQGNRGLLRIF.

This chain uses TRBV2 with TRBJ2-5; 7 nucleotides agree with TRBD1. Trimming at V came to 4 bases and at J to 5 bases, leaving 10 bases not matched to a gene. CDR1 SNHLY and CDR2 FYNNEI come from the germline V gene. This CDR3 contains 15 residues. The CDR3, as DNA: TGTGCCAGCAGTGCTGAGACAGGGTCGCGGGAGACCCAGTACTTC. Translating gives CASSAETGSRETQYF. The full variable domain, completed using reference TRBV2 and TRBJ2-5, is EPEVTQTPSHQVTQMGQEVILRCVPISNHLYFYWYRQILGQKVEFLVSFYNNEISEKSEIFDDQFSVERPDGSNFTLKIRSTKLEDSAMYFCASSAETGSRETQYFGPGTRLLVL.